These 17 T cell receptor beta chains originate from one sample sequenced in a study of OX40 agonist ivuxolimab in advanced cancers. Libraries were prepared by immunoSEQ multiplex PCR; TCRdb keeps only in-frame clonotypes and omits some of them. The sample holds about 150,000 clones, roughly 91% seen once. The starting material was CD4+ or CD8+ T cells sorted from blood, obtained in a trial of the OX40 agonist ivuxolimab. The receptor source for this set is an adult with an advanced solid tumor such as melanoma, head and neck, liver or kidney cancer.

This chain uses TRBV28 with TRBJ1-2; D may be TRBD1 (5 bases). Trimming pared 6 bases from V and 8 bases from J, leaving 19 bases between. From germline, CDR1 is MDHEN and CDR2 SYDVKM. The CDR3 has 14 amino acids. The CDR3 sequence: CASRGTGSSGGYTF. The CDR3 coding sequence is TGTGCCAGCAGGGGCACAGGTTCTTCGGGCGGCTACACCTTC.

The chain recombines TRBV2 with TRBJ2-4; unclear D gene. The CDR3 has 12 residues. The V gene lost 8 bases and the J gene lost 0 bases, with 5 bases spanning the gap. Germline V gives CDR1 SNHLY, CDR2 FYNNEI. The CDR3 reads CASQIAKNIQYF. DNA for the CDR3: TGTGCCAGCCAGATAGCCAAAAACATTCAGTACTTC. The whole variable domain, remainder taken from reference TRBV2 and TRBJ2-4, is EPEVTQTPSHQVTQMGQEVILRCVPISNHLYFYWYRQILGQKVEFLVSFYNNEISEKSEIFDDQFSVERPDGSNFTLKIRSTKLEDSAMYFCASQIAKNIQYFGAGTRLSVL.

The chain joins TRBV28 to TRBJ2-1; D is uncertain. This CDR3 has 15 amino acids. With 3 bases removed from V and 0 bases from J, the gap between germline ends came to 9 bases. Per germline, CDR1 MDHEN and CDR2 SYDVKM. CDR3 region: CASSLLTGSYNEQFF. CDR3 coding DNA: TGTGCCAGCAGTTTGCTCACCGGCTCCTACAATGAGCAGTTCTTC.

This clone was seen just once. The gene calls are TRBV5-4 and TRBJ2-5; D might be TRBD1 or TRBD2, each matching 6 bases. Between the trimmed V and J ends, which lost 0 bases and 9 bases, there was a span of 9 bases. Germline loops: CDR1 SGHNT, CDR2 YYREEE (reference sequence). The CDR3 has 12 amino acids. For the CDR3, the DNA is TGTGCCAGCAGCTTGGGTGGGGGGCCCCAGTACTTC. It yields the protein CASSLGGGPQYF.

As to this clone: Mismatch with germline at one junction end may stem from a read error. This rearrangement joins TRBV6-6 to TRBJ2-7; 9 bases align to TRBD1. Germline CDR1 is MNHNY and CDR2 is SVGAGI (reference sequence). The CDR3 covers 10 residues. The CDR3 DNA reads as TGTGCCAGCAGCCTGGGACAGGGAAACTTC. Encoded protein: CASSLGQGNF.

The CDR3 region is CAQFLGLGRPKHFSYNEQFF. The CDR3 DNA reads as TGTGCCCAGTTTCTTGGGTTAGGTCGGCCCAAACATTTCTCCTACAATGAGCAGTTCTTC. The chain employs TRBV28 and TRBJ2-1; D remains unclear. V was cut by 11 bases and J by 0 bases, with 32 bases left in between. Germline V lookup: CDR1 MDHEN, CDR2 SYDVKM. There are 20 residues in the CDR3.

The DNA for the CDR3 is TGTGCCAGCAGCTTAGCGTTACGTTACCAGGGGGAGACCCAGTACTTC. The encoded protein is CASSLALRYQGETQYF. V usage is TRBV7-9 and J usage is TRBJ2-5, with a tentative D call TRBD1 (6 bases). The CDR3 is 16 residues long. V was trimmed by 0 bases and J by 5 bases, leaving 16 bases between them. In germline, CDR1 is SEHNR, CDR2 FQNEAQ (reference sequence).

The CDR3 nucleotides read TGCGCCAGCAGCTTGGATGCCGGTAGCGGGGGAAAGCAGTTCTTC. It is translated as CASSLDAGSGGKQFF. The V gene is TRBV5-1, the J gene TRBJ2-1; 9 bases fit TRBD2. CDR3 length: 15 residues. Germline CDR1 and CDR2: SGHRS and YFSETQ. Trimming cost V 0 bases and J 11 bases; bases outside gene matches: 9.

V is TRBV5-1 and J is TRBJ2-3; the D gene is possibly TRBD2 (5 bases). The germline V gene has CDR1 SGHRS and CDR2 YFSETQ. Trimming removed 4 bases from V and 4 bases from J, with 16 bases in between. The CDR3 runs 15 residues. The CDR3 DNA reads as TGCGCCAGCAGCCGCATGGGAGCTTCGGCAGATACGCAGTATTTT. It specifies CASSRMGASADTQYF. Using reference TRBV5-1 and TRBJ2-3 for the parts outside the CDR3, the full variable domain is KAGVTQTPRYLIKTRGQQVTLSCSPISGHRSVSWYQQTPGQGLQFLFEYFSETQRNKGNFPGRFSGRQFSNSRSEMNVSTLELGDSALYLCASSRMGASADTQYFGPGTRLTVL.

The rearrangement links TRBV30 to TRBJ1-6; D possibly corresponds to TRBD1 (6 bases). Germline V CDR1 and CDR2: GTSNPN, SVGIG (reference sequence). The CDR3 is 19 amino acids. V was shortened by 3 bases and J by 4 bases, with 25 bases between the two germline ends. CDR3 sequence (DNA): TGTGCCTGGAGCGAGGGGGTGTCTGGCAGGGGTCGGTATAATTCACCCCTCCACTTT. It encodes CAWSEGVSGRGRYNSPLHF.

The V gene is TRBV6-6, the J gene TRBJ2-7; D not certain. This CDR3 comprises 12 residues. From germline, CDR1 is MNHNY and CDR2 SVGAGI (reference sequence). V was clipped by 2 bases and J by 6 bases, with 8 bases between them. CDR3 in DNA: TGTGCCAGCAGTTACATTCTGTCCGAGCAGTACTTC. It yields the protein CASSYILSEQYF.

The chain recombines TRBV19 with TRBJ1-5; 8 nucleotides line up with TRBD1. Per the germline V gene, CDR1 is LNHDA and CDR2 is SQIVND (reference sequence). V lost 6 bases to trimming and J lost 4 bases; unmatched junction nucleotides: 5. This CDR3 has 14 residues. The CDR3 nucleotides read TGTGCCAGTAGGACAGGGGTTGGGAATCAGCCCCAGCATTTT. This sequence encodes CASRTGVGNQPQHF.

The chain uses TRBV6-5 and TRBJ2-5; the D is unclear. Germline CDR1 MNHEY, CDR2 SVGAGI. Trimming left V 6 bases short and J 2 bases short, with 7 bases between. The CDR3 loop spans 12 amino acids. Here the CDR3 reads CASRDTQETQYF. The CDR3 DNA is TGTGCCAGCAGAGACACACAAGAGACCCAGTACTTC.

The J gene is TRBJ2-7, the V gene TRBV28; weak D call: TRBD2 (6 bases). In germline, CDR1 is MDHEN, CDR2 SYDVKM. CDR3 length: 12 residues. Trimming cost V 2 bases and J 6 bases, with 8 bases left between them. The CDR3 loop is CASSLAGSEQYF. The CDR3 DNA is TGTGCCAGCAGTTTAGCCGGGAGCGAGCAGTACTTC.

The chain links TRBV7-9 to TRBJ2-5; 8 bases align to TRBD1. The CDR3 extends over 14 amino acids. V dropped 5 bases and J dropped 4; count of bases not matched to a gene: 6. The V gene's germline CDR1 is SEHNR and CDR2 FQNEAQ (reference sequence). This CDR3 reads CASSPGGSRETQYF. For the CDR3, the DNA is TGTGCCAGCAGCCCAGGGGGCAGTAGAGAGACCCAGTACTTC.

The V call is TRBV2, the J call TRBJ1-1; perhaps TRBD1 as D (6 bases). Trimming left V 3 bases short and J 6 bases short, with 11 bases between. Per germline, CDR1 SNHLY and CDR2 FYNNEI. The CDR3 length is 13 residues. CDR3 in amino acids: CASSDREGAEAFF. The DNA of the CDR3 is TGTGCCAGCAGTGACAGAGAGGGGGCTGAAGCTTTCTTT.

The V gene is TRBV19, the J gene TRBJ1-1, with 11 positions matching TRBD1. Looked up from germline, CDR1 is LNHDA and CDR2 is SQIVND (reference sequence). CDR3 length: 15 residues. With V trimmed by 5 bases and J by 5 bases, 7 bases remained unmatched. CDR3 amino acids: CASSRDRGAGTEAFF. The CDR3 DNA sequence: TGTGCCAGTAGTCGGGACAGGGGGGCGGGAACTGAAGCTTTCTTT.